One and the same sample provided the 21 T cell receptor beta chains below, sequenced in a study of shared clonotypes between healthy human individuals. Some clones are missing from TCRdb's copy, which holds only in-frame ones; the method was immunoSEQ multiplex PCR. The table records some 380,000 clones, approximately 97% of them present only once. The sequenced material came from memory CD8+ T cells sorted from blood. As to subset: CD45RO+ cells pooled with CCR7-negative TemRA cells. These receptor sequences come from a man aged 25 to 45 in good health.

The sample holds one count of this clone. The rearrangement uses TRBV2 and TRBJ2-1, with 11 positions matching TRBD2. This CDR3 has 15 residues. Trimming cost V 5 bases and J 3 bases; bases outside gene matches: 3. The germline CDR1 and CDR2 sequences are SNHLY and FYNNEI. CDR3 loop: CASSLAGGYYNEQFF. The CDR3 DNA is TGTGCCAGCAGTCTAGCGGGAGGATACTACAATGAGCAGTTCTTC.

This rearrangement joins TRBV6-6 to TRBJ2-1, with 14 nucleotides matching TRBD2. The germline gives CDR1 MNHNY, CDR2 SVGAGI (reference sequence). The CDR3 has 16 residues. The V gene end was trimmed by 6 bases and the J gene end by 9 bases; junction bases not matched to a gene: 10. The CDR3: CASRPQGLAGAGEQFF. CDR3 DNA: TGTGCCAGCAGGCCTCAGGGACTAGCGGGGGCTGGTGAGCAGTTCTTC.

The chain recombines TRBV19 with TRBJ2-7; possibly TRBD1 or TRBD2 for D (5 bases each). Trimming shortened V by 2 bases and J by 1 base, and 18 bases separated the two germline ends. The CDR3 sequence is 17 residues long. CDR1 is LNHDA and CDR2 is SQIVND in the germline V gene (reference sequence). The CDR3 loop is CASSILGAREGSYEQYF. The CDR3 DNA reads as TGTGCCAGTAGTATACTCGGGGCTCGCGAAGGGTCCTACGAGCAGTACTTC.

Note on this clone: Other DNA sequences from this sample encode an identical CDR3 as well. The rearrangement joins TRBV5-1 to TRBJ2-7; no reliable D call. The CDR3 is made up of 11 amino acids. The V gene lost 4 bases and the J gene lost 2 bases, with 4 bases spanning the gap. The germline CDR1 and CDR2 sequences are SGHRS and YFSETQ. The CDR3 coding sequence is TGCGCCAGCAGCGATACCTACGAGCAGTACTTC. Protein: CASSDTYEQYF. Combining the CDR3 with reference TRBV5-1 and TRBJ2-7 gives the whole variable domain KAGVTQTPRYLIKTRGQQVTLSCSPISGHRSVSWYQQTPGQGLQFLFEYFSETQRNKGNFPGRFSGRQFSNSRSEMNVSTLELGDSALYLCASSDTYEQYFGPGTRLTVT.

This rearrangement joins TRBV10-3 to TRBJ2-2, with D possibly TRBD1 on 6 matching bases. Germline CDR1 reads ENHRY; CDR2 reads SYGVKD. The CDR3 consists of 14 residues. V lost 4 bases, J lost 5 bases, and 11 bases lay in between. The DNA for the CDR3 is TGTGCCATCAGTGGAGGACAGAGAACCGGGGAGCTGTTTTTT. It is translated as CAISGGQRTGELFF.

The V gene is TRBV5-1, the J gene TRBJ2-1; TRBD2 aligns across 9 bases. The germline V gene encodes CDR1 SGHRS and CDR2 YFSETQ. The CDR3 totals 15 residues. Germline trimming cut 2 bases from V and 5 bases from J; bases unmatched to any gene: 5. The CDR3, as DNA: TGCGCCAGCAGCTTTTCGACTAGCGGCAACAATGAGCAGTTCTTC. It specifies CASSFSTSGNNEQFF.

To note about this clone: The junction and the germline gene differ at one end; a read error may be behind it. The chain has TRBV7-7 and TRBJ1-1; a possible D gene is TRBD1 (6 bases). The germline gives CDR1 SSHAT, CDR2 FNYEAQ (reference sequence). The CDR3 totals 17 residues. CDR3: CASSSRGRVPQNTEAFF. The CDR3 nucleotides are TGTGCTAGCAGCTCCAGGGGCAGGGTTCCCCAAAACACTGAAGCTTTCTTT.

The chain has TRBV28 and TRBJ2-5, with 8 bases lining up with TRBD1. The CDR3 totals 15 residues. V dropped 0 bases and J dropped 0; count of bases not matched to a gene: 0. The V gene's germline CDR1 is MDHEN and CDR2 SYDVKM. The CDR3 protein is CASSLWDRDQETQYF. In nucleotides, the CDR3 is TGTGCCAGCAGTTTATGGGACAGGGACCAAGAGACCCAGTACTTC.

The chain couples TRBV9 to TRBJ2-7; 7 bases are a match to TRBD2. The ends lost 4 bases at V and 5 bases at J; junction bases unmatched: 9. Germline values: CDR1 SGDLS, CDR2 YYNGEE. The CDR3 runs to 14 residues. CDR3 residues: CASSPRGRVNEQYF. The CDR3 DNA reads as TGTGCCAGCAGCCCCCGCGGGAGAGTCAACGAGCAGTACTTC.

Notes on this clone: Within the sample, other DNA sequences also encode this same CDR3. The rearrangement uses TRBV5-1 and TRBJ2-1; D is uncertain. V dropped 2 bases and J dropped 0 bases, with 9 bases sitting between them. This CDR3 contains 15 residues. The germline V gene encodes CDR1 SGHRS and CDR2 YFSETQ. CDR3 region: CASSFGGSSYNEQFF. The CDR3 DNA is TGCGCCAGCAGCTTCGGCGGAAGCTCCTACAATGAGCAGTTCTTC.

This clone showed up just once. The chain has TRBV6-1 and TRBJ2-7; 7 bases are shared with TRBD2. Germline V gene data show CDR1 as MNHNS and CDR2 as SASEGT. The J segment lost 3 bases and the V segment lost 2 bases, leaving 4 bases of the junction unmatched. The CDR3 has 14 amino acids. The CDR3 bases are TGTGCCAGCAGTGAAATGGGGGAGGGCTACGAGCAGTACTTC. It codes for CASSEMGEGYEQYF.

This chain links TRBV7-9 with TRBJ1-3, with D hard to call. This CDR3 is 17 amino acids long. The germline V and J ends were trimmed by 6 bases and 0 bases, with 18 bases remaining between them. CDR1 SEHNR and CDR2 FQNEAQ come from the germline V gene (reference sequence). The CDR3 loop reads CASSFLDSLSSGNTIYF. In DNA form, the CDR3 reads TGTGCCAGCAGTTTTTTGGACTCCTTAAGCTCTGGAAACACCATATATTTT.

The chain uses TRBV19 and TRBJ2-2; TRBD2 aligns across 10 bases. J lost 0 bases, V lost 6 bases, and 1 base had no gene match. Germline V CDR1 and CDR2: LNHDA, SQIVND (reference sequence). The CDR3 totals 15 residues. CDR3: CASRLAGSNTGELFF. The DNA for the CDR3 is TGTGCCAGTAGACTAGCGGGGTCGAACACCGGGGAGCTGTTTTTT.

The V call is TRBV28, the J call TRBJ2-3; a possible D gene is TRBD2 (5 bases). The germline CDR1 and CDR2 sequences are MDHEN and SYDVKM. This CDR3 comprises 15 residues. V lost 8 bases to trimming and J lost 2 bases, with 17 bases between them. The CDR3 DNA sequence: TGTGCCAGCCGTGGCGCGACTATCCTCACAGATACGCAGTATTTT. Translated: CASRGATILTDTQYF.

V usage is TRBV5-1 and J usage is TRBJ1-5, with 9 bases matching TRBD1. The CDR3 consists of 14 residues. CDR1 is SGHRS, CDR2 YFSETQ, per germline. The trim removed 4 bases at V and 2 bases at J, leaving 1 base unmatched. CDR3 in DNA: TGCGCCAGCAGCAGACAGGGGGGCAATCAGCCCCAGCATTTT. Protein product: CASSRQGGNQPQHF.

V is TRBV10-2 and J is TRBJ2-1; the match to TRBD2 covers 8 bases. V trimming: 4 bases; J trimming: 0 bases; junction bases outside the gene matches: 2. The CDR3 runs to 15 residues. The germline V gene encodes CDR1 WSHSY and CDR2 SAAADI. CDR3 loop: CASSGSGSSYNEQFF. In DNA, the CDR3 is TGCGCCAGCAGTGGGAGCGGGAGCTCCTACAATGAGCAGTTCTTC.

CDR3 DNA: TGTGCCAGCAGTTACTCGCAGGGCGAGCAGTACTTC. Translated: CASSYSQGEQYF. This sequence joins TRBV6-6 and TRBJ2-7, with D perhaps TRBD1 (5 bases). The CDR3 extends over 12 amino acids. CDR1 is MNHNY, CDR2 SVGAGI, per germline (reference sequence). V lost 0 bases and J 6 bases, leaving 6 bases between the germline ends.

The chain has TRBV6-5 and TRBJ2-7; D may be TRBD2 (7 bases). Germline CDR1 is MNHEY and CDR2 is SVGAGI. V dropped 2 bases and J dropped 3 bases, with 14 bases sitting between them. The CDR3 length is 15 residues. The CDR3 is CASSYGAGQNYEQYF. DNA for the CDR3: TGTGCCAGCAGTTACGGAGCGGGACAAAACTACGAGCAGTACTTC.

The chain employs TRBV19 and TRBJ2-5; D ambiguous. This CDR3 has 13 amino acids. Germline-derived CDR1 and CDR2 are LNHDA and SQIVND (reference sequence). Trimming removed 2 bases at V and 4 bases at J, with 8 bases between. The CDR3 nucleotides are TGTGCCAGTAGTATAAACCCAAGAGAGACCCAGTACTTC. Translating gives CASSINPRETQYF.

As DNA, the CDR3 is TGTGCCAGTAGCACACGTAGAGGCCCTCTTTACGAGCAGTACTTC. Its translation is CASSTRRGPLYEQYF. The genes are TRBV19 and TRBJ2-7; D unresolved. The CDR3 length is 15 residues. V shed 6 bases and J shed 4 bases, with 19 bases lying between them. In germline, CDR1 is LNHDA, CDR2 SQIVND (reference sequence).

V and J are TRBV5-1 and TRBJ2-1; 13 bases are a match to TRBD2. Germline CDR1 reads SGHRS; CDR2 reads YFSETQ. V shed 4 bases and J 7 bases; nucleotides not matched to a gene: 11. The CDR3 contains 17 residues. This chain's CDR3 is CASSPQGLAGSRNEQFF. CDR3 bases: TGCGCCAGCAGCCCTCAGGGACTAGCGGGATCAAGGAATGAGCAGTTCTTC. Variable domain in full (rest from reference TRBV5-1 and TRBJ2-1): KAGVTQTPRYLIKTRGQQVTLSCSPISGHRSVSWYQQTPGQGLQFLFEYFSETQRNKGNFPGRFSGRQFSNSRSEMNVSTLELGDSALYLCASSPQGLAGSRNEQFFGPGTRLTVL.